What follows describes a single T cell receptor (beta chain). What this receptor recognizes is not known. No quality values exist for individual bases; no much larger clone is one base distant. Each PCR received spiked-in synthetic TCR analog templates so that absolute template abundance could be estimated from read counts. Using the immunoSEQ assay, TCRbeta CDR3 regions were amplified from genomic DNA with bias-controlled V and J gene primers. Sequencing of rearranged TCRbeta segments was performed at approximately 20X coverage. On the study's bioinformatics: Sequencing errors were corrected by clustering and CDR3s were annotated against IMGT to assign V, D and J genes. Downstream analyses used only productive TCRbeta rearrangements, leaving out any out-of-frame or stop-codon sequences. To compute clonality, Shannon entropy was normalized by the log of the number of unique productive sequences and then subtracted from one. Clones differing between time points or between blood and tumor were identified using Fisher's exact test with Benjamini-Hochberg correction, with an adjusted p below 0.01 applied as the threshold. The clones in this table, taken by TCRdb from immuneACCESS, are in-frame only. Not every clone is retained; where verified, under half of the shortfall comes from an unresolved V gene, and the cause of the rest is unknown. V and J calls and clone size are as listed in that table; D and trimming were resolved from the DNA. Within this sample are approximately 90,000 clones, with 90% of them counted one time only. Under 2% of the sample rests with the top ten.

The data were obtained in a study of PD-L1 blockade in urothelial cancer (TCRdb year 2017). Background on the whole study: Every patient began therapy in 2014 and was given atezolizumab 1,200 mg intravenously every 3 weeks. About 90% of the roughly 29 patients were males with bladder-origin urothelial cancer, and about two thirds of the roughly 30 reported a prior smoking history. An ECOG performance status of 0 or 1 was recorded for the patients, and 0 to 3 prior chemotherapy regimens had been received by the patients. Blood samples were analyzed at 3 weeks after treatment start (second dose) and at 6 weeks after treatment start. A median of 141,255 T cells and 65,000 to 90,000 unique TCRs was obtained from blood samples, and a median clonality of around 0.072 was observed. The study, an exploratory multi-omic analysis, examined somatic, immune and clinical correlates of response to PD-L1 blockade with atezolizumab in urothelial cancer. Pretreatment tumor samples, along with matched peripheral blood serially collected before and after atezolizumab treatment, were subjected to TCR sequencing. Progression-free survival longer than 6 months counted as durable clinical benefit, and TCR features were additionally tested against both progression-free and overall survival. In the same patients, whole exome sequencing and RNA sequencing of pretreatment tumors were performed in addition to TCR sequencing. Durable clinical benefit was achieved by nine patients but not by the remaining 20. Just over 28 patients had pretreatment blood TCR-seq, about 25 had at least one posttreatment blood collection, and about 25 had tumor TCR-seq.

The paper as a whole reports these results and caveats: Because of the small sample size (n ≈ 31) and the many exploratory analyses performed, the results are intended to be regarded as hypothesis-generating. Patients with durable benefit showed greater expansion of tumor-associated TCR clones in peripheral blood 3 weeks after starting treatment (n ≈ 21, p = 0.022). A pretreatment peripheral blood TCR clonality below the median was linked to improved progression-free and overall survival.

The time point label on this specimen signifies: pretreatment peripheral blood. The cohort included 29 patients with locally advanced or metastatic urothelial carcinoma who were treated at Memorial Sloan Kettering on a trial protocol. Peripheral blood mononuclear cells were collected pretreatment and during treatment, with between 1 and 8 total time points obtained per patient. The Qiagen DNeasy Blood extraction kit was used to purify genomic DNA from total PBMCs and from tumor samples. PBMCs were collected pretreatment and during treatment, and were isolated and stored as previously described. Trimming leaves V shorter by 6 bases and J shorter by 7 bases, with the junction holding 5 bases beyond the gene matches. The CDR3, cysteine through phenylalanine, is 12 amino acids long. Only the CDR3 region is kept as DNA, spanning 36 bases read in frame from base 1. The germline V gene sets CDR1 to SQVTM and CDR2 to ANQGSEA.

Recombination linked TRBV29-1 to TRBJ2-3, and 9 junctional nucleotides match TRBD1. Material: PBMCs, obtained around atezolizumab (anti-PD-L1) treatment. The TCR sequence derives from a man aged 60 to 75 with urothelial cancer. The bases are TGCAGCGTCCTACAGGGGGCTAATACGCAGTATTTT. Its coded protein is CSVLQGANTQYF.